This entry lists 30 T cell receptor beta chains sequenced from one sample in a study of tumor-infiltrating lymphocytes in primary liver carcinoma. Taking 20-30 mg of unsorted bulk tissue, the authors co-extracted RNA and DNA. Starting material of 500 to 600 ng total RNA yielded TCR beta cDNA via a constant-region primer. Investigators got TCR beta libraries out of three nested multiplex PCR rounds, done with slightly modified ARM-PCR. A C-beta reverse primer and TRBV1-TRBV30 forward primers served in each of the first two PCR rounds, at 10 cycles apiece. TCRdb ran MiXCR on the multiplex PCR reads and lists one entry per CDR3 protein. The sample has 150,000 to 200,000 distinct CDR3 sequences, around four fifths seen once. Specimen: tumor tissue from primary liver carcinoma. These receptors came from a man aged 35 to 55 with primary liver carcinoma and hepatitis B virus infection.

This clonotype was counted at least ten times. The chain links TRBV20-1 to TRBJ1-2, with D uncertain. The V and J ends lost 3 bases and 7 bases respectively, with 6 bases between them. The CDR3 spans 10 residues. Germline CDR1 reads DFQATT; CDR2 reads SNEGSKA (reference sequence). CDR3 sequence: CSASDGGYTF. CDR3 DNA: TGCAGTGCTAGCGACGGTGGCTACACCTTC.

Notes on this clonotype: The junction differs from germline at one of its ends, possibly a read error. This sequence joins TRBV11-3 and TRBJ2-1, with D perhaps TRBD1 (5 bases). Germline assignment: CDR1 SGHNT and CDR2 YENEEA. This CDR3 is 14 amino acids long. CDR3 region: CASNLGVSNNEHFF. The CDR3 DNA sequence: TGTGCCAGCAACTTAGGGGTTAGCAACAATGAGCATTTCTTC.

A word on this clonotype: The conserved phenylalanine or tryptophan is not found at the CDR3 terminus, so this likely reflects a read error. The chain links TRBV10-3 to TRBJ1-1; 9 nucleotides agree with TRBD1. The CDR3 loop spans 14 amino acids. V gave up 5 bases and J gave up 6 bases; unmatched junction bases: 7. CDR1 and CDR2 (germline): ENHRY, SYGVKD. DNA for the CDR3: TGTGCCATCAGTACTCCGGACAGGGGTTCTGAAGCTTTCCTT. Protein: CAISTPDRGSEAFL.

Concerning this clonotype itself: The junction departs from the called germline gene at one end, perhaps through a read error. The gene calls are TRBV12-3 or TRBV12-4 and TRBJ2-5; D uncertain. There are 12 residues in the CDR3. For the CDR3, the DNA is TGTACCAGCAGTTTTTATTCAGAGACCCATTACTTC. Its protein is CTSSFYSETHYF.

This clonotype was recorded once. This is likely a read error, given that the CDR3 carries no conserved phenylalanine or tryptophan at its end. The DNA is left out, because the CDR3 cannot be placed on it with certainty; the CDR3 is given as TCRdb lists it. V and J are TRBV4-2 and TRBJ2-1; the D call TRBD2 from the table was never checked on the DNA. The CDR3 has 15 amino acids, counting both end residues. Germline V CDR1 and CDR2: LGHNA, YNFKEQ. The CDR3 protein is CASSQGGGSDNEQLS.

The V and J genes are TRBV29-1 and TRBJ2-7; 8 bases align to TRBD1. The CDR3 has 14 amino acids. In germline, CDR1 is SQVTM, CDR2 ANQGSEA. V dropped 7 bases and J dropped 3; count of bases not matched to a gene: 11. The CDR3 region is CSARQGSHNYEQYF. As DNA, the CDR3 is TGCAGCGCCAGACAGGGGAGTCATAACTACGAGCAGTACTTC.

Turning to this clonotype: The germline gene is not matched at one end of the junction; a read error may be the cause. The chain has TRBV29-1 and TRBJ2-4; 10 bases align to TRBD1. Germline loops: CDR1 SQVTM, CDR2 ANQGSEA. The CDR3 loop spans 14 amino acids. The CDR3: CSVGGGQGRNIQNF. Written as DNA, the CDR3 is TGCAGCGTTGGTGGGGGACAGGGGAGAAACATTCAGAACTTC.

Comments on this clonotype: A read error may account for a junction end that differs from germline. The chain uses TRBV11-1 and TRBJ2-7; D is ambiguous. CDR1 SGHAT and CDR2 FQDESV come from the germline V gene (reference sequence). This CDR3 region has 12 residues. In DNA form, the CDR3 reads TGTGCCAGTACCTGGAACTCCTACGAGAAGTACTTC. Its translation: CASTWNSYEKYF.

The chain has TRBV6-1 and TRBJ2-3; TRBD2 aligns across 7 bases. The CDR3 spans 16 residues. In germline, CDR1 is MNHNS, CDR2 SASEGT. V dropped 2 bases and J dropped 5; count of bases not matched to a gene: 10. The CDR3: CASSEKRGLRRDTQYF. The DNA of the CDR3 is TGTGCCAGCAGTGAAAAGCGGGGACTTCGCAGAGATACGCAGTATTTT.

This clonotype has just one count. A single base separates this from a much larger clone, so it may be a read error. The chain recombines TRBV28 with TRBJ1-1, with unresolved D. Germline-derived CDR1 and CDR2 are MDHEN and SYDVKM. This CDR3 has 14 residues. The chain's CDR3 is CDSSPRTDYTEAFF. Written as DNA, the CDR3 is TGTGACAGCAGTCCCCGGACGGACTACACTGAAGCTTTCTTT.

Regarding this clonotype: A junction boundary mismatches the germline segment, possibly from a read error. V is TRBV29-1 and J is TRBJ2-7, with D possibly matching TRBD1 (6 bases). Germline V gives CDR1 SQVTM, CDR2 ANQGSEA. The CDR3 spans 13 residues. CDR3 coding DNA: TGCAGCTTCGATACAGGGTATGTCGACGAGCAGCATTTC. It codes for CSFDTGYVDEQHF.

About this clonotype: At one of its ends the junction is not consistent with the germline gene, which may arise from a read error. The chain combines TRBV29-1 with TRBJ2-7, with D uncertain. CDR1 and CDR2 (germline): SQVTM, ANQGSEA. The CDR3 is made up of 16 amino acids. CDR3 DNA sequence: TGCAGCGCCATGACATCTGGGATCGGCACTGCCTACGAGCAGTACTTT. Protein sequence: CSAMTSGIGTAYEQYF.

This clonotype was counted once. The junction departs from the called germline gene at one end, perhaps through a read error. The chain employs TRBV11-2 and TRBJ2-4, with D unresolved. There are 15 residues in the CDR3. Germline V CDR1 and CDR2: SGHAT, FQNNGV. The CDR3 region has the DNA TGTGCCAGCACCACTTCGGCGGAAGCCAAAAGCATTCAGAACTTC. As protein: CASTTSAEAKSIQNF.

Concerning this clonotype: Since no conserved phenylalanine or tryptophan closes the CDR3, a read error is the likely cause. V usage is TRBV12-3 or TRBV12-4 and J usage is TRBJ1-3; tentatively, D is TRBD1 (5 bases). Trimming removed 5 bases at V and 0 bases at J, with 8 bases between. The length of the CDR3 is 14 residues. CDR3 residues: CASSIQDSGNTIYI. The CDR3 bases are TGTGCCAGCAGTATACAGGACTCTGGAAACACCATATATATT.

Comment on this clonotype: A junction end diverges from the germline sequence, so it may reflect a read error. The gene calls are TRBV5-4 and TRBJ2-3, with TRBD2 matching 8 bases. Germline CDR1 SGHNT, CDR2 YYREEE (reference sequence). The CDR3 extends over 16 amino acids. CDR3 coding DNA: TGTGCCAGCAGCTTGCTCACGGGAGGGCCTACAGATAAGCAGTATTTT. Translating gives CASSLLTGGPTDKQYF.

On this clonotype: Since no conserved phenylalanine or tryptophan closes the CDR3, a read error is the likely cause. As DNA, the CDR3 is TGTGCCATCAGCTTAGGCGTCTCGAATAATGAGCAGTTCCTA. This gives the protein CAISLGVSNNEQFL. The J gene is TRBJ2-1, the V gene TRBV11-3; D gene uncertain. The CDR3 totals 14 residues. Per germline, CDR1 SGHNT and CDR2 YENEEA.

Ten or more counts support this clonotype. This chain uses TRBV4-3 with TRBJ2-7, with 7 positions matching TRBD1. Germline V gives CDR1 LGHNA, CDR2 YSLEER. V dropped 4 bases and J dropped 4; count of bases not matched to a gene: 10. This CDR3 is 15 amino acids long. The CDR3 spells CASSLEGTAAYEQYF. The CDR3 DNA reads TGCGCCAGCAGCCTCGAAGGGACAGCAGCTTACGAGCAGTACTTC.

Concerning this clonotype itself: Relative to the germline gene, one junction end is altered; a read error may explain this. The chain is built from TRBV11-3 and TRBJ2-1; no reliable D call. The V gene's germline CDR1 is SGHNT and CDR2 YENEEA. The CDR3 totals 12 residues. CDR3 sequence reads: CASTSNANVQFF. DNA for the CDR3: TGTGCCAGCACCTCAAATGCCAATGTGCAGTTCTTC.

Regarding this clonotype: A junction boundary mismatches the germline segment, possibly from a read error. The rearrangement uses TRBV19 and TRBJ2-3, with a possible D match to TRBD2 (6 bases). CDR1 LNHDA and CDR2 SQIVND come from the germline V gene (reference sequence). There are 12 residues in the CDR3. CDR3 bases: TGTGCCAGTACGCTTAGCGGAGATACGCAGTTTTTT. It encodes CASTLSGDTQFF.

In regard to this clonotype: This likely comes from a read error, as the CDR3 has no conserved phenylalanine or tryptophan at its end. This sequence joins TRBV6-1 and TRBJ2-7, with 9 bases matching TRBD2. The germline gives CDR1 MNHNS, CDR2 SASEGT. The CDR3 loop spans 15 amino acids. CDR3 bases: TGTGCCAGCACGAGTAGCGGGAGCCTTACCTACGATCAGTACTCC. It yields the protein CASTSSGSLTYDQYS.

A note on this clonotype: A much larger clone differs by one base, so this may be a read error. The chain combines TRBV5-1 with TRBJ2-3; D might be TRBD2 (6 bases). This CDR3 has 14 residues. Germline values: CDR1 SGHRS, CDR2 YFSETQ. CDR3: CASNLEAGRDTQYF. The CDR3 DNA sequence: TGCGCCAGCAACTTGGAGGCGGGAAGAGATACGCAGTATTTT.

The chain uses TRBV4-1 and TRBJ2-5; D might be TRBD2 (6 bases). The CDR3 loop spans 14 amino acids. Trimming pared 4 bases from V and 7 bases from J, leaving 16 bases between. Germline V CDR1 and CDR2: MGHRA, YSYEKL. The CDR3 spells CASSLTGELGTQYF. The DNA for the CDR3 is TGCGCCAGCAGCCTCACGGGGGAACTAGGGACCCAGTACTTC.

Note on this clonotype: Lacking the conserved final phenylalanine or tryptophan, this CDR3 likely reflects a read error. The chain couples TRBV10-3 to TRBJ1-3; possible D gene TRBD1, 6 bases. This CDR3 comprises 15 residues. CDR1 and CDR2 (germline): ENHRY, SYGVKD. CDR3 nucleotide sequence: TGTGCTATCAGTGAGTTTGGACAGTCGGGGGACACCATATATTTA. It yields the protein CAISEFGQSGDTIYL.

Concerning this clonotype itself: This could be a read error, since a much larger clone is one nucleotide away. The chain combines TRBV5-1 with TRBJ2-7, with D unresolved. Germline assignment: CDR1 SGHRS and CDR2 YFSETQ. CDR3 length: 15 amino acids. Trimming cost V 0 bases and J 7 bases, with 17 bases left between them. CDR3 residues: CASSLALGQRGEQYF. The CDR3 nucleotides are TGCGCCAGCAGCTTGGCCTTGGGCCAGCGTGGAGAGCAGTACTTC.

This clonotype was observed many times. The J gene is TRBJ2-3, the V gene TRBV28; possibly TRBD1 for D (6 bases). The V gene's germline CDR1 is MDHEN and CDR2 SYDVKM. V lost 6 bases to trimming and J lost 2 bases, with 15 bases between them. The CDR3 has 15 amino acids. CDR3 amino acids: CASSRRQDHTDTQYF. CDR3 nucleotide sequence: TGTGCCAGCAGCCGCAGACAGGACCACACAGATACGCAGTATTTT.

The chain employs TRBV6-1 and TRBJ2-1, with a tentative D call TRBD1 (6 bases). Germline assignment: CDR1 MNHNS and CDR2 SASEGT. V was cut by 3 bases and J by 4 bases, with 13 bases left in between. The CDR3 loop spans 15 amino acids. CDR3 residues: CASSEIGGTYNEQFF. Written as DNA, the CDR3 is TGTGCCAGCAGTGAGATAGGGGGTACGTACAATGAGCAGTTCTTC.

This clonotype was observed a handful of times. A clone one base away is much larger, so this may be a read error. The chain employs TRBV12-3 or TRBV12-4 and TRBJ2-3, with 12 nucleotides matching TRBD2. J lost 5 bases, V lost 8 bases, and 11 bases had no gene match. The CDR3 runs 16 residues. The CDR3 nucleotides read TGTGCCAGCTCTCCGGGACTAGCGGGCCCGGGAGATACGCAGTATTTT. Translating it yields CASSPGLAGPGDTQYF.

The chain uses TRBV11-1 and TRBJ2-3; D is tentatively TRBD1 or TRBD2 (5 bases each). The CDR3 has 19 residues. V shed 4 bases and J shed 5 bases, with 28 bases lying between them. CDR1 SGHAT and CDR2 FQDESV come from the germline V gene (reference sequence). The CDR3 loop reads CASSSGGSSIGARIDTQYF. In DNA, the CDR3 is TGTGCCAGCAGCTCTGGGGGAAGCTCTATCGGAGCCCGCATAGATACGCAGTATTTT.

Note on this clonotype: This may arise from a read error, as a much more abundant clone is one base away. CDR3 in DNA: TGTGCCAGCAGCGTCCAGGAGGCGCACGAGCAGTACTTC. Translated, it gives CASSVQEAHEQYF. V is TRBV7-9 and J is TRBJ2-7; D might be TRBD2 (5 bases). V was clipped by 5 bases and J by 5 bases, with 13 bases between them. CDR1 and CDR2 (germline): SEHNR, FQNEAQ (reference sequence). This CDR3 has 13 amino acids.

About this clonotype: One end of the junction is discordant with germline, which a read error may explain. The V gene is TRBV28, the J gene TRBJ2-7; D may be TRBD1 or TRBD2 (6 bases each). The germline gives CDR1 MDHEN, CDR2 SYDVKM. The length of the CDR3 is 14 residues. The CDR3 bases are TGTGCCAGCACTGTCGGAGGGGGGCAATACGAACAGTACTTC. Translating gives CASTVGGGQYEQYF.